Shown below are 2 T cell receptor beta chains from a single sample sequenced in a study of T cells of healthy individuals. Using its own MiXCR run on the 5' RACE reads, TCRdb lists one record per CDR3 protein. This sample has nearly 100,000 distinct CDR3 sequences, with around 17% found just once. The receptors shown here come from a human donor in good health.

This clonotype has ten or more counts. This sequence joins TRBV4-3 and TRBJ2-7; D is undetermined. CDR3 size: 15 residues. Germline CDR1 LGHNA, CDR2 YSLEER. The germline V and J ends were trimmed by 0 bases and 3 bases, with 12 bases remaining between them. In DNA, the CDR3 is TGCGCCAGCAGCCAAGAGGCAGGCCCTATCTACGAGCAGTACTTC. Amino acid sequence: CASSQEAGPIYEQYF.

This clonotype was seen only a few times. The V and J genes are TRBV9 and TRBJ2-3; 11 nucleotides line up with TRBD2. The germline V gene has CDR1 SGDLS and CDR2 YYNGEE. This CDR3 has 17 residues. V shed 4 bases, J shed 0 bases, and the junction held 7 bases outside the gene matches. The CDR3 sequence: CASSPGLAGSSTDTQYF. CDR3 coding DNA: TGTGCCAGCAGCCCAGGACTAGCGGGTTCTAGCACAGATACGCAGTATTTT.